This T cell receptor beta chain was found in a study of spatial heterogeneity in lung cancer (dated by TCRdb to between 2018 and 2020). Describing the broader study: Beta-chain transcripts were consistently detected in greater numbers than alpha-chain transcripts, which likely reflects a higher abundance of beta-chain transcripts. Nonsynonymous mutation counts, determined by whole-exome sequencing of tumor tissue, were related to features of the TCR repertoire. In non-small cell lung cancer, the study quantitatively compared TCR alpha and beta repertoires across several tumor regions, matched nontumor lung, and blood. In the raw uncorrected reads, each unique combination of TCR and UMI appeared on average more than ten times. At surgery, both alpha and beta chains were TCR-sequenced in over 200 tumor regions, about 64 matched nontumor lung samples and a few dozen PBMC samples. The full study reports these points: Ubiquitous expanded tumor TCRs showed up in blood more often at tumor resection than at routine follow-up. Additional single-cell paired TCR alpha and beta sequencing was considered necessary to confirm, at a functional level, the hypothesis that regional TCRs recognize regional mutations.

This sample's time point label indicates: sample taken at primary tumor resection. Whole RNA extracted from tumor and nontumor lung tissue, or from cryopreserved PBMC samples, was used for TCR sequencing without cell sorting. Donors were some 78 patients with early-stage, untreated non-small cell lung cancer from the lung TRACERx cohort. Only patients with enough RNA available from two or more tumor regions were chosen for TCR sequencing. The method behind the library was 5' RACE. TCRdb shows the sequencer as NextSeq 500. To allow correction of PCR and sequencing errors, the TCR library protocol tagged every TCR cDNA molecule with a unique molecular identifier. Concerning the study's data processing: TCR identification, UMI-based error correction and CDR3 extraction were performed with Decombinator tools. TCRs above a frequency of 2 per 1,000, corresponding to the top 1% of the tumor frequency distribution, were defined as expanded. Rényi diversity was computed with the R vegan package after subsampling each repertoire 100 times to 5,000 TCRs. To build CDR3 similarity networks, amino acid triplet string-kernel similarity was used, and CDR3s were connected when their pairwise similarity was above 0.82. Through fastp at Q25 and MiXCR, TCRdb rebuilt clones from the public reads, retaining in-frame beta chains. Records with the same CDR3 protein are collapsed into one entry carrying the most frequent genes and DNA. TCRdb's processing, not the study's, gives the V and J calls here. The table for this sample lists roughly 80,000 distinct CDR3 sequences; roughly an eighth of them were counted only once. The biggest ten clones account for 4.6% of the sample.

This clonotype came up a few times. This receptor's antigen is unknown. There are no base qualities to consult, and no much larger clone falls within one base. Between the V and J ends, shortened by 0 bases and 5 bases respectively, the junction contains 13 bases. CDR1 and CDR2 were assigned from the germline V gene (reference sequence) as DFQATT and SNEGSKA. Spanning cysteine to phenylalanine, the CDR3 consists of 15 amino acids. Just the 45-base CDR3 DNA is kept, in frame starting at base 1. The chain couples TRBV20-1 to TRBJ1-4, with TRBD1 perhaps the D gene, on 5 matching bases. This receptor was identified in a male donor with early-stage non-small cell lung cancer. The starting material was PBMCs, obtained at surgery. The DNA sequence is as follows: TGCAGTGCTAGAGATTCGGGGGGTAGGAATGAAAAACTGTTTTTT. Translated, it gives CSARDSGGRNEKLFF.